Given below is one TCR beta chain in context. This clone was detected a few times. Its antigen is currently not known. Nothing much larger sits one base from this clone, and base qualities are not available. For commercial TCRB immunosequencing, five hundred nanograms of biopsy DNA were submitted for each sample. Adaptive Biotechnology amplified the CDR3 regions from genomic DNA with a two-step multiplex PCR designed to control amplification bias. The first PCR used primers for every V and J gene segment; the second PCR added barcodes and Illumina adapters. An Illumina instrument was used to sequence the CDR3 libraries. The authors' pipeline ran thus. Analysis combined the vendor-provided pipelines with custom analysis of raw data in R/Bioconductor under R version 3.3.0. Clonality, which ranges from 0 to 1, was calculated as the inverse of the normalised Shannon entropy across all productive clones. The repertoire share taken up by the top 100 clones defined high-frequency clones, and only clones that passed a 95% confidence test were kept. Overlap between samples was measured with the Morisita-Horn index, while repertoire diversity was measured with the Simpson index. Here the immuneACCESS table is served through TCRdb, limited to in-frame sequences with V and J called. Missing clones are a known gap in these copies; in checked studies unresolved V genes cover under half, and the rest lacks a known reason. For V, J and clone size, that table is used; D and trimming come from the DNA. This sample is represented by 13,000 to 15,000 clones; about two thirds of them were singletons. The ten largest clones take up approximately 5.6% of the sample.

Adults with ileal or ileocolonic Crohn's disease for whom ileocolonic resection was indicated were considered eligible. Whole ileal mucosal biopsies were stored frozen at -80°C before DNA extraction. Genomic DNA was extracted from frozen whole biopsies using a TRizol-based method and was quantified with a NanoDrop 2000 spectrophotometer. The sample originates from a study of T cell repertoires in ileal Crohn's disease (dated by TCRdb to 2018 to 2020). General notes on the study: The median duration of disease was 7.5 to 9.5 years, and at the time of surgery around 36% of patients were active smokers. Every patient underwent surgery because of a complication, which was stricturing disease in 61% of cases and penetrating disease in approximately 40%. Roughly half of the patients were given postoperative therapy, with more than 15 on anti-TNF agents and roughly twelve on thiopurines. A prospective multicentre cohort supplied the 55 to 65 Crohn's disease patients whose TCR repertoires were analysed. The study was conducted in parallel with a multicentre cohort that was designed to identify predictors of early endoscopic recurrence following ileocolonic resection. A Rutgeerts score above i0 was used to define endoscopic postoperative recurrence. A total of around 150 mucosal samples from approximately 60 patients were sequenced, with samples obtained at several locations on the surgical specimen and at postoperative endoscopy.

Results and caveats for the whole study, not just this receptor: Only a subgroup of patients, of unstated size, had mucosal CD4 and CD8 T cells sorted and sequenced. Compared with non-smokers, patients who were active smokers at surgery showed a significantly higher proportion of clonal expansions (about 27% vs 20%, p=0.02). Endoscopic recurrence was found to be associated with higher high-frequency clone percentages at surgery, and recurrence was observed in all patients with clonality above 26.8% (18/57). Compared with CD4 T cells, sorted CD8 T cells contained more high-frequency clones, which suggests that the mucosal expansions were mostly CD8.

The sample consisted of ileal tissue. The receptor was isolated from an adult with Crohn's disease.

The DNA sequence is as follows: TGTGCCAGTAGTATAGACGGGATGTGGGAGGGGAATTACAATGAGCAGTTCTTC. Its protein is CASSIDGMWEGNYNEQFF. The chain links TRBV19 with TRBJ2-1; TRBD2 matches 7 bases in the middle. Ends trimmed: V by 0 bases, J by 4 bases; bases unmatched to a gene: 12. Via the germline V gene (reference sequence), CDR1 is LNHDA and CDR2 SQIVND. The CDR3 starts with the cysteine, ends with the phenylalanine, and has 18 residues. Just the 54-base CDR3 DNA is kept, in frame starting at base 1.